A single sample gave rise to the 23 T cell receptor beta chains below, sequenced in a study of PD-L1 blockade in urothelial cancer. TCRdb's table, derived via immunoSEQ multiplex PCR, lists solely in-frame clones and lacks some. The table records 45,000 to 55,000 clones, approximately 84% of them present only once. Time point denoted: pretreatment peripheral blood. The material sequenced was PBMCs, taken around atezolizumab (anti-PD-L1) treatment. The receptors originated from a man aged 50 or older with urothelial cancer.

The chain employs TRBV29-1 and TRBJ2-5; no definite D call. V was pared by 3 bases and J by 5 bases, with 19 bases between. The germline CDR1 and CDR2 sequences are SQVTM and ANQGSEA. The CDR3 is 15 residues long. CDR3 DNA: TGCAGCGTTGACTCCCCCAGGTCAAAGAAGGAGACCCAGTACTTC. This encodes CSVDSPRSKKETQYF.

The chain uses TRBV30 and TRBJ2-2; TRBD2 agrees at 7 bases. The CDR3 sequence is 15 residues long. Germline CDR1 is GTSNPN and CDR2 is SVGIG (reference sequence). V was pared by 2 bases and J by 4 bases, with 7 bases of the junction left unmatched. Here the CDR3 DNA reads TGTGCCTGGAGTCGTCGGACTAGTCTCACCGGGGAGCTGTTTTTT. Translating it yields CAWSRRTSLTGELFF. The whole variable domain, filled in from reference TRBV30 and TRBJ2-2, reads SQTIHQWPATLVQPVGSPLSLECTVEGTSNPNLYWYRQAAGRGLQLLFYSVGIGQISSEVPQNLSASRPQDRQFILSSKKLLLSDSGFYLCAWSRRTSLTGELFFGEGSRLTVL.

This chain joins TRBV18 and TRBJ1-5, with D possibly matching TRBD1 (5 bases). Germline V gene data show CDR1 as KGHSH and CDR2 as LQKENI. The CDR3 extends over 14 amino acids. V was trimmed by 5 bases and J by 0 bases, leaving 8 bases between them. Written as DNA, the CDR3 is TGTGCCAGCTCAAGGGACTATAGCAATCAGCCCCAGCATTTT. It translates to CASSRDYSNQPQHF. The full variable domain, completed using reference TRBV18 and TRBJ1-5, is NAGVMQNPRHLVRRRGQEARLRCSPMKGHSHVYWYRQLPEEGLKFMVYLQKENIIDESGMPKERFSAEFPKEGPSILRIQQVVRGDSAAYFCASSRDYSNQPQHFGDGTRLSIL.

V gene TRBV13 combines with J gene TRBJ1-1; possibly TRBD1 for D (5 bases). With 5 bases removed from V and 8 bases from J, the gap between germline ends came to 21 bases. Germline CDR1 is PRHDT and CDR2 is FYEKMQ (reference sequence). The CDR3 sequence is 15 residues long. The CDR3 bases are TGTGCCAGCAGCCCCGGCGGCGGAGGGGCCGCCGAAGCTTTCTTT. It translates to CASSPGGGGAAEAFF. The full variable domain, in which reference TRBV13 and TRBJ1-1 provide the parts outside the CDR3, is AAGVIQSPRHLIKEKRETATLKCYPIPRHDTVYWYQQGPGQDPQFLISFYEKMQSDKGSIPDRFSAQQFSDYHSELNMSSLELGDSALYFCASSPGGGGAAEAFFGQGTRLTVV.

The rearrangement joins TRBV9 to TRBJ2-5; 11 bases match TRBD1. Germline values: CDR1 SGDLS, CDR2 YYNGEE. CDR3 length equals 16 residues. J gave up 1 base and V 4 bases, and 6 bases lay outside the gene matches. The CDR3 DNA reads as TGTGCCAGCAGCCCAAGGGACAGGGGGATCCAAGAGACCCAGTACTTC. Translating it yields CASSPRDRGIQETQYF.

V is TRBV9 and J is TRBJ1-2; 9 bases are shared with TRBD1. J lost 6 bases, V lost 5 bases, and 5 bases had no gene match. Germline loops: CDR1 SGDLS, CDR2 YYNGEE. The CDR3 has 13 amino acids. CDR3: CASSNRTGDGYTF. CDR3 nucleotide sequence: TGTGCCAGCAGTAACCGGACAGGGGATGGCTACACCTTC.

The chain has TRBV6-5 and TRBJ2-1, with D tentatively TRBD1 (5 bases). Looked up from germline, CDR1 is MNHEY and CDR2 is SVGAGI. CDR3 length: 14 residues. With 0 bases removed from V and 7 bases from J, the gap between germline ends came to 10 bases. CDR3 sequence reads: CASSYSAGLNEQFF. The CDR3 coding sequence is TGTGCCAGCAGTTACTCGGCAGGGCTAAATGAGCAGTTCTTC.

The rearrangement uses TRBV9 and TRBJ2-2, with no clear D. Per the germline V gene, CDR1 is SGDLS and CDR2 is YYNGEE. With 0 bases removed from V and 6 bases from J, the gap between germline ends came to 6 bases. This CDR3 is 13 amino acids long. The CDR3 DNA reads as TGTGCCAGCAGCGTAGCTTTTTCCGGGGAGCTGTTTTTT. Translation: CASSVAFSGELFF.

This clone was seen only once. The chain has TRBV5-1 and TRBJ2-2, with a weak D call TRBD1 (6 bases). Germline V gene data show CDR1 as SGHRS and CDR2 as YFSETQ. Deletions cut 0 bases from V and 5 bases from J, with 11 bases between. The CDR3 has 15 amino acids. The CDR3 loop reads CASSLGPGTTGELFF. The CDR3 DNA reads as TGCGCCAGCAGCTTGGGCCCAGGGACAACCGGGGAGCTGTTTTTT.

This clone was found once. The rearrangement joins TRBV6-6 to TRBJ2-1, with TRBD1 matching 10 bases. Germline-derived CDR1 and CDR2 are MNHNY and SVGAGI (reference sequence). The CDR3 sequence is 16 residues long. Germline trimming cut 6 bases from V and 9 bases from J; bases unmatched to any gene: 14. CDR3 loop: CASRQTGTGVVGEQFF. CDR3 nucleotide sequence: TGTGCCAGCAGACAAACCGGGACAGGGGTGGTCGGTGAGCAGTTCTTC.

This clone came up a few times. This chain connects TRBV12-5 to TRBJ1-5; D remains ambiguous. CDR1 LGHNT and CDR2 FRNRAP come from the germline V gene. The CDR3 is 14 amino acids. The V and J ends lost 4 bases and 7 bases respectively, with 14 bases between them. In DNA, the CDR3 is TGTGCTAGTGGTTCAAATTTCGAGAGACAGCCCCAGCATTTT. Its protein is CASGSNFERQPQHF.

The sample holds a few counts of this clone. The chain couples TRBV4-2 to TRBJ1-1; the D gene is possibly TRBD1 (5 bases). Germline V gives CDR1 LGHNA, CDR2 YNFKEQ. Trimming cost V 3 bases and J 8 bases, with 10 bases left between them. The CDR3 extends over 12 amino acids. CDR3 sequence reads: CASSQQSGEAFF. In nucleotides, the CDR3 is TGTGCCAGCAGCCAGCAATCAGGGGAAGCTTTCTTT.

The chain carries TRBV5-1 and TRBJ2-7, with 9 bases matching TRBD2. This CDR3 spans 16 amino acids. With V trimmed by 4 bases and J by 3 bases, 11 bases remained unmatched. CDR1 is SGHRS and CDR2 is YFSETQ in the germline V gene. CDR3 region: CASSQATGTSFYEQYF. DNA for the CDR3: TGCGCCAGCAGCCAGGCGACCGGGACTAGCTTCTACGAGCAGTACTTC.

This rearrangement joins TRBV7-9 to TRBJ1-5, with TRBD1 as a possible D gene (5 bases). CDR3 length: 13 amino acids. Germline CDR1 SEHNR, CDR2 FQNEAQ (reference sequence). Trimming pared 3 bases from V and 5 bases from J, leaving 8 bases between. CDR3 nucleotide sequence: TGTGCCAGCAGCTTGACAGTAGATCAGCCCCAGCATTTT. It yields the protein CASSLTVDQPQHF. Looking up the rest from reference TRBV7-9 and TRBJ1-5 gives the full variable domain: DTGVSQNPRHKITKRGQNVTFRCDPISEHNRLYWYRQTLGQGPEFLTYFQNEAQLEKSRLLSDRFSAERPKGSFSTLEIQRTEQGDSAMYLCASSLTVDQPQHFGDGTRLSIL.

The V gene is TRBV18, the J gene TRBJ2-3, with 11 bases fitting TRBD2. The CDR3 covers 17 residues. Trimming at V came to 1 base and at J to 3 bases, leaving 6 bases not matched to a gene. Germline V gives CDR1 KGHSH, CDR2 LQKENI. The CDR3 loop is CASSPLRVAGGTDTQYF. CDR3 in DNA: TGTGCCAGCTCACCACTTCGGGTAGCGGGAGGGACAGATACGCAGTATTTT.

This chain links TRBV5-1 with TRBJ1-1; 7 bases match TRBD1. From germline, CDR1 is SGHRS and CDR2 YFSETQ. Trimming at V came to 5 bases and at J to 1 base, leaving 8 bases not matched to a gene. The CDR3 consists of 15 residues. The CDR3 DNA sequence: TGCGCCAGCAGAAGGTTGCCAGGGGGGAACACTGAAGCTTTCTTT. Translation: CASRRLPGGNTEAFF.

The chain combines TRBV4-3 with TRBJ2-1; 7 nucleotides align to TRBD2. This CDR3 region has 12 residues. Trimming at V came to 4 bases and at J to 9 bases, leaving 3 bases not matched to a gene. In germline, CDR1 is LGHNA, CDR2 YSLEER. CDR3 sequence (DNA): TGCGCCAGCAGCCCCTCGGGGGGTGAGCAGTTCTTC. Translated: CASSPSGGEQFF.

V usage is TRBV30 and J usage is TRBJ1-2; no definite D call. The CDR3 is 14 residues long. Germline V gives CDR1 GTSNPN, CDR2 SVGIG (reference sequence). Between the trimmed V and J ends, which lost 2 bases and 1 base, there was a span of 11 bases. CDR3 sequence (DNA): TGTGCCTGGAGTCATCAGGCTAATAACTATGGCTACACCTTC. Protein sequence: CAWSHQANNYGYTF.

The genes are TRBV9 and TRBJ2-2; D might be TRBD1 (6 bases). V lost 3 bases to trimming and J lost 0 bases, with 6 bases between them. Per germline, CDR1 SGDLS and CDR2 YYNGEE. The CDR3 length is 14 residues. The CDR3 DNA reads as TGTGCCAGCAGCGGACAGGCGAACACCGGGGAGCTGTTTTTT. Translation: CASSGQANTGELFF.

CDR3 DNA: TGTGCCAGCAAGAGGCAAACGGATGAAAAACTGTTTTTT. Encoded protein: CASKRQTDEKLFF. This chain connects TRBV27 to TRBJ1-4; D gene uncertain. There are 13 residues in the CDR3. V was pared by 7 bases and J by 6 bases, with 12 bases between. Germline CDR1 MNHEY, CDR2 SMNVEV (reference sequence).

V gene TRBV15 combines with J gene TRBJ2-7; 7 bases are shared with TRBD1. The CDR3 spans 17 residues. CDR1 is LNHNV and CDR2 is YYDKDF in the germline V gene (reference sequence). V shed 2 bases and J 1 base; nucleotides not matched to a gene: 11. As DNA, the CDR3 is TGTGCCACCAGCAGACCAAGACAGGGCCCAAATTCCTACGAGCAGTACTTC. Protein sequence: CATSRPRQGPNSYEQYF.

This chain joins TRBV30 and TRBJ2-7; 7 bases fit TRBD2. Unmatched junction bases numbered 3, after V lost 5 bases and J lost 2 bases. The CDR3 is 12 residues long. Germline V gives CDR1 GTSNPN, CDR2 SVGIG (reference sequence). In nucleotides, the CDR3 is TGTGCCTGGGGACTAGAAACCTACGAGCAGTACTTC. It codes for CAWGLETYEQYF.

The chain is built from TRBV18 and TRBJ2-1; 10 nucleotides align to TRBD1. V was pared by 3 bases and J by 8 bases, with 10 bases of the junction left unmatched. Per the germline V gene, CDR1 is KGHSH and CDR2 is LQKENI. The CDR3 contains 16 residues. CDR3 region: CASSPSRQGAGDEQFF. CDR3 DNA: TGTGCCAGCTCACCTTCTCGACAGGGGGCAGGCGATGAGCAGTTCTTC.